The following is a TCR beta chain sequence with its context. Its specificity is unknown. The data were taken from a study of cytotoxic CD8 clonotypes in ibrutinib-treated CLL. At the level of the study: Included were roughly ten relapsed/refractory and about 15 treatment-naive patients, of whom 17 were IGHV unmutated. Results showed roughly 24 partial and 2 complete responses; following median roughly 68 months, around 15 remained remitted, roughly twelve advanced.

Assay used: immunoSEQ multiplex PCR; TCRdb lists only in-frame clones, some missing. Among 20,000 to 30,000 clones listed, roughly 74% were seen once. Study findings and constraints: A rise in clonality was seen at ibrutinib response, and a fall back toward baseline was seen at progression. Researchers report that baseline clonality outpaced age-matched healthy donors and tracked circulating CD8+ T-cell counts.

The CDR3 has 13 residues. The germline gives CDR1 GTSNPN, CDR2 SVGIG (reference sequence). The J segment lost 7 bases and the V segment lost 2 bases, leaving 6 bases of the junction unmatched. This material consisted of PBMCs, taken after 12 months of ibrutinib treatment. The rearrangement joins TRBV30 to TRBJ2-5; 8 nucleotides line up with TRBD1. The sequence derives from a human donor with chronic lymphocytic leukemia. CDR3 DNA sequence: TGTGCCTGGAGTCCAGGGGGCGTGGTGACCCAGTACTTC. Translated: CAWSPGGVVTQYF.